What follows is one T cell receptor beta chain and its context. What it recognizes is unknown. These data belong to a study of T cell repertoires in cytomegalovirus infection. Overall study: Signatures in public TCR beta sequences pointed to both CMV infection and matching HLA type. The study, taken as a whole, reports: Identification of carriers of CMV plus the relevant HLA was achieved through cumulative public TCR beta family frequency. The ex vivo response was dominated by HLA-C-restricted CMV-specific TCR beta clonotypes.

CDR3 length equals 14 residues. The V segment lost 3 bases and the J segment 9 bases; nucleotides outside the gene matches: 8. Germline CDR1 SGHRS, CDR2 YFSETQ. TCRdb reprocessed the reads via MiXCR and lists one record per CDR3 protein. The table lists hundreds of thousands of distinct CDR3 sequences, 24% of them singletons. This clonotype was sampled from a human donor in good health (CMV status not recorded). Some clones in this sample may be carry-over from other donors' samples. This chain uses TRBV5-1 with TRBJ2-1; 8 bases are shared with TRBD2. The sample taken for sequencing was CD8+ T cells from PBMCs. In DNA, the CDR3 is TGCGCCAGCAGCTCCCTGGGACTAGTAAGTGAGCAGTTCTTC. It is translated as CASSSLGLVSEQFF.